What follows is one TCR beta chain and its context. Its specificity is not known. The ends were cut back, 5 bases at V and 4 bases at J, with 15 bases in the middle. Germline lookup yields CDR1 SGHTA and CDR2 FQGNSA. The CDR3 runs to 16 residues. PCR was performed a second time for about 6 to 11 cycles using a sample-barcoded 5' primer and a J-beta primer mix. TCRdb called the 5' RACE reads again in MiXCR, with one record for every CDR3 protein. Of around 1,000,000 distinct CDR3 sequences listed, around 25% are singletons. The data were taken from a study of blood T cells in healthy people across ages. Overall study results and limits: As naive T cell percentage varied, TCR beta diversity correlated strongly with it.

Total RNA, at least 5.5 micrograms per sample, was extracted from PBMCs. This sample was shared with a second study, whose subject was T cells of mothers and their children. That investigation notes: Relative to unrelated pairs, biologically related mother-child dyads exhibited marginally greater, non-significant overlap.

The chain couples TRBV7-2 to TRBJ2-6; D is ambiguous. The sample comprised blood. This sequence originates from a girl between 2 and 10 years old in good health. The CDR3 sequence is CASSGVYYIGANVLTF. The CDR3 DNA sequence: TGTGCCAGCAGCGGGGTTTACTACATCGGGGCCAACGTCCTGACTTTC.